This TCR beta chain derives from a study of control samples from healthy donors and cancer patients. Per germline, CDR1 LGHDT and CDR2 YNNKEL (reference sequence). The CDR3 sequence is 15 residues long. V trimming: 5 bases; J trimming: 2 bases; junction bases outside the gene matches: 4. Produced via immunoSEQ multiplex PCR; TCRdb's table is partial and in-frame only. In the table there are roughly 150,000 clones, 93% of which are singletons. This TCR was sampled from a man over 45 in good health. The V and J genes are TRBV3-1 (or the pseudogene TRBV3-2) and TRBJ2-7, with 12 bases identical to TRBD2. Sequencing input: blood. CDR3 sequence reads: CASSARTSGAYEQYF. Here the CDR3 DNA reads TGTGCCAGCAGCGCCAGGACTAGCGGGGCCTACGAGCAGTACTTC.